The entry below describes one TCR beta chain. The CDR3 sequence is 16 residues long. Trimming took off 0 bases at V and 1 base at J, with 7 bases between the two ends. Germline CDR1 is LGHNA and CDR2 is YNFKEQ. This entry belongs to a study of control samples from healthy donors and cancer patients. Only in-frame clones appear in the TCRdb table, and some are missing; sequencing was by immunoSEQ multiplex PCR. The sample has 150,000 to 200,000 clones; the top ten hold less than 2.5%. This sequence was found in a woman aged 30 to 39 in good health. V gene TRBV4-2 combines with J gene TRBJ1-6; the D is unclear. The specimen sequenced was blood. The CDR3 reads CASSQEGGSYNSPLHF. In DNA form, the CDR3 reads TGTGCCAGCAGCCAAGAGGGAGGTTCCTATAATTCACCCCTCCACTTT.